One TCR beta chain is described in this entry. Its antigen is as yet unknown. This record comes from a study of cytomegalovirus exposure and HLA in healthy donors. Regarding the study as a whole: Immune exposure data for these donors was limited to CMV serostatus. Through in vitro validation, a few CMV-associated chains were shown to be specific for CMV antigens.

Between the trimmed V and J ends, which lost 5 bases and 4 bases, there was a span of 8 bases. The germline gives CDR1 LNHDA, CDR2 SQIVND (reference sequence). The CDR3 extends over 12 amino acids. The PCR used 60 Vbeta and 13 Jbeta primers. Authors' analysis steps: Counted up in a later analysis, unique TCR beta chains came to about 80 million, with about 9.9 million shared. This table comes from immunoSEQ multiplex PCR, and its TCRdb copy is limited to in-frame clones, with some not included. That table gives V, J and clone size, and the DNA gave D and trimming. The specimen's table records 70,000 to 100,000 clones. As for the donors, each was a healthy bone marrow donor.

The sequence was collected from a girl aged 5 to 17 in good health and CMV-seropositive. This sequence joins TRBV19 and TRBJ2-5; maybe TRBD2 (6 bases). Material: PBMCs. The chain's CDR3 is CASSGAGETQYF. The DNA of the CDR3 is TGTGCCAGTAGTGGAGCGGGAGAGACCCAGTACTTC.